This TCR beta chain was captured by sequencing in a study of T cell changes during pregnancy in multiple sclerosis. The V and J ends lost 7 bases and 4 bases respectively, with 11 bases between them. The CDR3 is 13 amino acids. The germline CDR1 and CDR2 sequences are LNHDA and SQIVND (reference sequence). The assay was immunoSEQ multiplex PCR, and TCRdb's table has in-frame clones only and misses some. The profile covers around 78,000 clones, with 90% to 95% appearing a single time and 0.7% taken by the ten largest. The rearrangement uses TRBV19 and TRBJ2-1; D is uncertain. The clonotype originates from a female donor in good health, enrolled as a control in a pregnancy study. The material was peripheral blood, obtained in the third trimester of pregnancy. The CDR3 sequence is CASKALYYNEQFF. In nucleotides, the CDR3 is TGTGCCAGTAAAGCTCTCTATTACAATGAGCAGTTCTTC.